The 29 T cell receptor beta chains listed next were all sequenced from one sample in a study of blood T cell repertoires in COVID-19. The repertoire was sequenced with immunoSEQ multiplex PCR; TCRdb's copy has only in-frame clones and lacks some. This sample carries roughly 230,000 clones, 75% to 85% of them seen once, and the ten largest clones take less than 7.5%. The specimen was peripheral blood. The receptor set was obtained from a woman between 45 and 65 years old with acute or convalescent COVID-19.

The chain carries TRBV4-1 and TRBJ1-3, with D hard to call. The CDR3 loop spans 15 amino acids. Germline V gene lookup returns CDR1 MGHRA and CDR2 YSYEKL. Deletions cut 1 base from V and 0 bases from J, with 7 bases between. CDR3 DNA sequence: TGCGCCAGCAGCCAAGTCGCGGTCTCTGGAAACACCATATATTTT. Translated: CASSQVAVSGNTIYF.

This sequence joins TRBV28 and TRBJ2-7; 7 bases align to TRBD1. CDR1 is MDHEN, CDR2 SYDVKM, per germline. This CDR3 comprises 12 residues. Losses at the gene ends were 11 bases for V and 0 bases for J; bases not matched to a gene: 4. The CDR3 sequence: CACEGASYEQYF. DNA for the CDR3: TGTGCCTGCGAGGGGGCCTCCTACGAGCAGTACTTC.

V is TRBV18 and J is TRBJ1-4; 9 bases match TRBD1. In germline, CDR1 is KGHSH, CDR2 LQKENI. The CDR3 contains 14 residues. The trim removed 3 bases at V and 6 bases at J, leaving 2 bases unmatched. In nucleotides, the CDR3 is TGTGCCAGCTCACCGGGACAGGGAGATGAAAAACTGTTTTTT. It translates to CASSPGQGDEKLFF.

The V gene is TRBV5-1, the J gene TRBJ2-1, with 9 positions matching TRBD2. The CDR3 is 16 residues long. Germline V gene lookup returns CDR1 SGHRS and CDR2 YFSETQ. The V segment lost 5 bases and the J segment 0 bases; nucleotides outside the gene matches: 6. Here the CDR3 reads CASSLLAGISYNEQFF. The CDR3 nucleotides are TGCGCCAGCAGTCTCCTAGCGGGGATCTCCTACAATGAGCAGTTCTTC.

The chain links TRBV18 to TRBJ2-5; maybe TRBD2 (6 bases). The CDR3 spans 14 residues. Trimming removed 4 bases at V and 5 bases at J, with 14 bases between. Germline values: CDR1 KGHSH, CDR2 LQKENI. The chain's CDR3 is CASSRGGIVETQYF. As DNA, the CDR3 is TGTGCCAGCTCACGGGGAGGTATTGTGGAGACCCAGTACTTC. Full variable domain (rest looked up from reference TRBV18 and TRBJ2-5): NAGVMQNPRHLVRRRGQEARLRCSPMKGHSHVYWYRQLPEEGLKFMVYLQKENIIDESGMPKERFSAEFPKEGPSILRIQQVVRGDSAAYFCASSRGGIVETQYFGPGTRLLVL.

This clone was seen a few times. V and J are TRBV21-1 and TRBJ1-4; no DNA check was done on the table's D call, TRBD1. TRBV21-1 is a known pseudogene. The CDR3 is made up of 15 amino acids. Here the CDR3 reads CASHSGQGLNEKLFF. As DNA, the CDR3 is TGTGCCAGTCATTCGGGACAGGGATTAAATGAAAAACTGTTTTTT.

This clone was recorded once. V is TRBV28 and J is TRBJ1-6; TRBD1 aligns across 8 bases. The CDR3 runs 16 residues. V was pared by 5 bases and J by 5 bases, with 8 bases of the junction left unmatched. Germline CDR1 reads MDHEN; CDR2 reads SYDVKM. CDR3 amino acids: CASSERQGRDNSPLHF. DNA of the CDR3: TGTGCCAGCAGTGAGCGACAGGGGCGGGATAATTCACCCCTCCACTTT.

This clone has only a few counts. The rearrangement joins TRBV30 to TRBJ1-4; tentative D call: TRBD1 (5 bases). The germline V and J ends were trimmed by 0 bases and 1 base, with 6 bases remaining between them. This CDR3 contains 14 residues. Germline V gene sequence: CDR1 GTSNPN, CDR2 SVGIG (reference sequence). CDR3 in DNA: TGTGCCTGGAGTGTCGACAGAACTAATGAAAAACTGTTTTTT. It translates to CAWSVDRTNEKLFF.

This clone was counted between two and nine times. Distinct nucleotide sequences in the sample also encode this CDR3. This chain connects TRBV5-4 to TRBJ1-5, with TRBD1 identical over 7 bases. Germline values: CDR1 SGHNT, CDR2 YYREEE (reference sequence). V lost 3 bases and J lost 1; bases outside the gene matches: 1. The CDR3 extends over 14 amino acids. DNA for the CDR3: TGTGCCAGCAGCTCCAGGGGGAGCAATCAGCCCCAGCATTTT. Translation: CASSSRGSNQPQHF.

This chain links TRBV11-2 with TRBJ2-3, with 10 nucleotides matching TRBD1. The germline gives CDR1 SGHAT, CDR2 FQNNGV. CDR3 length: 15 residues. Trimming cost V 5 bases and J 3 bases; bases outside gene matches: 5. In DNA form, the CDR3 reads TGTGCCAGCAGCCCCGGGACAGGGGAGACAGATACGCAGTATTTT. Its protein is CASSPGTGETDTQYF. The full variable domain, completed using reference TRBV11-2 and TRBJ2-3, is EAGVAQSPRYKIIEKRQSVAFWCNPISGHATLYWYQQILGQGPKLLIQFQNNGVVDDSQLPKDRFSAERLKGVDSTLKIQPAKLEDSAVYLCASSPGTGETDTQYFGPGTRLTVL.

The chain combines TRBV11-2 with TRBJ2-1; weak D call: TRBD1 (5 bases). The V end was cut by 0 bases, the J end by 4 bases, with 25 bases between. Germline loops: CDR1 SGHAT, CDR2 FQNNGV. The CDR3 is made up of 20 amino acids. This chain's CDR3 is CASSLDGAGPRLGPYNEQFF. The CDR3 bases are TGTGCCAGCAGCTTAGATGGGGCAGGCCCAAGGTTAGGCCCGTACAATGAGCAGTTCTTC.

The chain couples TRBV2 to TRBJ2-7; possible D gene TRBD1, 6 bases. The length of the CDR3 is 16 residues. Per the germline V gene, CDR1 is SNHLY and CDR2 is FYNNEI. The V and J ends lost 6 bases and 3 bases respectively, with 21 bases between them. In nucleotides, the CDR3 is TGTGCCAGCAGCCCCTCGCTTGGGACAACCTACTACGAGCAGTACTTC. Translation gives CASSPSLGTTYYEQYF.

The CDR3 bases are TGTGCCAGTGGTCCTCAGGGAGGAGAGACCCAGTACTTC. It translates to CASGPQGGETQYF. This chain joins TRBV19 and TRBJ2-5; D might be TRBD2 (6 bases). This CDR3 is 13 amino acids long. Trimming took 8 bases from V and 4 from J, leaving 14 bases between them. Germline CDR1 LNHDA, CDR2 SQIVND (reference sequence).

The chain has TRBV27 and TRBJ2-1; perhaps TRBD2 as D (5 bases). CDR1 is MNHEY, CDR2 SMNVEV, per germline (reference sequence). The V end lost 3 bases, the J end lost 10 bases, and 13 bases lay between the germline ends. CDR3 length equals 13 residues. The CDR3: CASSFPASGEQFF. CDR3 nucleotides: TGTGCCAGCAGTTTTCCCGCCTCGGGGGAGCAGTTCTTC.

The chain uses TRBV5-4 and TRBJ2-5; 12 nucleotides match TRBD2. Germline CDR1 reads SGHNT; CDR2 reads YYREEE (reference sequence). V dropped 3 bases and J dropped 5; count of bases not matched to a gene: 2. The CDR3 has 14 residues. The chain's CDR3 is CASSSSGGAETQYF. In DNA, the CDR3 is TGTGCCAGCAGCTCTAGCGGGGGGGCGGAGACCCAGTACTTC.

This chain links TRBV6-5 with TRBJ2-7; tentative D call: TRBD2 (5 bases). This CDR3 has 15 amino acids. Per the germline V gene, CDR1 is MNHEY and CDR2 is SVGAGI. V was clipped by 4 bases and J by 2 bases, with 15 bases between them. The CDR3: CASSSPYEGTYEQYF. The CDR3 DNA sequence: TGTGCCAGCAGTTCCCCCTATGAGGGAACCTACGAGCAGTACTTC.

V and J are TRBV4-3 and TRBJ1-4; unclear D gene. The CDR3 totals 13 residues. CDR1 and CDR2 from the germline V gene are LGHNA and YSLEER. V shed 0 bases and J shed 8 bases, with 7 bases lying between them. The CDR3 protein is CASSQEHREKLFF. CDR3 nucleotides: TGCGCCAGCAGCCAAGAGCACCGGGAAAAACTGTTTTTT.

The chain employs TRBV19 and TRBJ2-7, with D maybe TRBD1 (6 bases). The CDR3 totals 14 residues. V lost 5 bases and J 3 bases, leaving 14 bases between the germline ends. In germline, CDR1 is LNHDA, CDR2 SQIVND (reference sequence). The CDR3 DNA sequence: TGTGCCAGTAGTCCCCCGGGACACGACTACGAGCAGTACTTC. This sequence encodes CASSPPGHDYEQYF.

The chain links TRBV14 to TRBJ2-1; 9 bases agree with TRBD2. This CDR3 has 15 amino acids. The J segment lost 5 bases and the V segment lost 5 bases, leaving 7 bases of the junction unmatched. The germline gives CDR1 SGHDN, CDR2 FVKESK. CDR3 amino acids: CASSIISGGHNEQFF. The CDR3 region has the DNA TGTGCCAGCAGCATAATTAGCGGGGGCCACAATGAGCAGTTCTTC.

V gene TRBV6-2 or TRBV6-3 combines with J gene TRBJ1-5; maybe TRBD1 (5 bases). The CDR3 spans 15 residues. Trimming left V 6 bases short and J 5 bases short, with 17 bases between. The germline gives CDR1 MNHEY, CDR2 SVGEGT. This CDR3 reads CASSYGVRGYQPQHF. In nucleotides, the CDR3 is TGTGCCAGCAGCTATGGAGTAAGGGGATATCAGCCCCAGCATTTT.

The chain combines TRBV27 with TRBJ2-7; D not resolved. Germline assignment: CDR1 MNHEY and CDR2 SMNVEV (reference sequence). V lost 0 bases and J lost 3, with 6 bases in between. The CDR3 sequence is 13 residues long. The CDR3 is CASSLSRFYEQYF. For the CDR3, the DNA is TGTGCCAGCAGTTTATCGCGTTTCTACGAGCAGTACTTC.

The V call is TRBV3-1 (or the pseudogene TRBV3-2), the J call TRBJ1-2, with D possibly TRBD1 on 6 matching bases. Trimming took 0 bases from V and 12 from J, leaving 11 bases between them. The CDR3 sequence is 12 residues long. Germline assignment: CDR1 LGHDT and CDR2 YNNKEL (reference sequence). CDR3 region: CASSQDAGAHTF. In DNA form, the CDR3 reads TGTGCCAGCAGCCAAGACGCAGGGGCCCACACCTTC.

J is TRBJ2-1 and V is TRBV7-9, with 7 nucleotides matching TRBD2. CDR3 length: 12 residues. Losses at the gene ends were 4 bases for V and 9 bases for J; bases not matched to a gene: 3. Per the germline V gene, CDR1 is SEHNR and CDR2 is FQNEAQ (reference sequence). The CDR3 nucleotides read TGTGCCAGCAGCTACGGGGAGGGTGAGCAGTTCTTC. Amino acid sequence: CASSYGEGEQFF.

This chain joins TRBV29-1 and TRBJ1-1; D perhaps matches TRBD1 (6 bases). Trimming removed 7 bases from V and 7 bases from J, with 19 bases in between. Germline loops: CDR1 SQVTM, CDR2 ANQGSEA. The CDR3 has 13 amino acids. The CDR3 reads CSGSLGGDIEAFF. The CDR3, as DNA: TGCAGCGGTAGCCTCGGGGGGGACATTGAAGCTTTCTTT.

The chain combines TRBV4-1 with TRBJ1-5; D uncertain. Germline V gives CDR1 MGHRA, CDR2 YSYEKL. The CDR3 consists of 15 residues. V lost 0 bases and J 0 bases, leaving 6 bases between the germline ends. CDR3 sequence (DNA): TGCGCCAGCAGCCAAGATCACGGTAGCAATCAGCCCCAGCATTTT. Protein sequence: CASSQDHGSNQPQHF.

The DNA for the CDR3 is TGTGCCAGCAGCTCCATGGACAGGTTGAACACTGAAGCTTTCTTT. Encoded protein: CASSSMDRLNTEAFF. This chain joins TRBV7-2 and TRBJ1-1; 7 bases are a match to TRBD1. The CDR3 contains 15 residues. Germline V lookup: CDR1 SGHTA, CDR2 FQGNSA. V trimming: 4 bases; J trimming: 0 bases; junction bases outside the gene matches: 5.

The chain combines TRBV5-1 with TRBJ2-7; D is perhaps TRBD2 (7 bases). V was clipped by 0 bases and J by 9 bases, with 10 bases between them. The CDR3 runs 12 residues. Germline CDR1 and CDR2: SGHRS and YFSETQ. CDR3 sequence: CASSLEGGTQYF. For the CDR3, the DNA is TGCGCCAGCAGCTTGGAGGGGGGGACGCAGTACTTC.

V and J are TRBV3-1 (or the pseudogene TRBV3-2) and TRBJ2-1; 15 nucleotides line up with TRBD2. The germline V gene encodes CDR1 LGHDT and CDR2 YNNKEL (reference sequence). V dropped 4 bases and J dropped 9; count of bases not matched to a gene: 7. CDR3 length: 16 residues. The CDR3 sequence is CASSPGLAGGGLEQFF. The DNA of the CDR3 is TGTGCCAGCAGCCCCGGACTAGCGGGAGGGGGTCTTGAGCAGTTCTTC.

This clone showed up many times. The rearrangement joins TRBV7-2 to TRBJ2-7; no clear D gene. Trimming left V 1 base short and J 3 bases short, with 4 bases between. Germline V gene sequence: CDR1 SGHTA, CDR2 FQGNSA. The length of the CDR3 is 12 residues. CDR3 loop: CASSLDHYEQYF. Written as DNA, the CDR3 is TGTGCCAGCAGCTTAGATCACTACGAGCAGTACTTC. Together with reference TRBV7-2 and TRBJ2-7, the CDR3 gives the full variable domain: GAGVSQSPSNKVTEKGKDVELRCDPISGHTALYWYRQSLGQGLEFLIYFQGNSAPDKSGLPSDRFSAERTGGSVSTLTIQRTQQEDSAVYLCASSLDHYEQYFGPGTRLTVT.